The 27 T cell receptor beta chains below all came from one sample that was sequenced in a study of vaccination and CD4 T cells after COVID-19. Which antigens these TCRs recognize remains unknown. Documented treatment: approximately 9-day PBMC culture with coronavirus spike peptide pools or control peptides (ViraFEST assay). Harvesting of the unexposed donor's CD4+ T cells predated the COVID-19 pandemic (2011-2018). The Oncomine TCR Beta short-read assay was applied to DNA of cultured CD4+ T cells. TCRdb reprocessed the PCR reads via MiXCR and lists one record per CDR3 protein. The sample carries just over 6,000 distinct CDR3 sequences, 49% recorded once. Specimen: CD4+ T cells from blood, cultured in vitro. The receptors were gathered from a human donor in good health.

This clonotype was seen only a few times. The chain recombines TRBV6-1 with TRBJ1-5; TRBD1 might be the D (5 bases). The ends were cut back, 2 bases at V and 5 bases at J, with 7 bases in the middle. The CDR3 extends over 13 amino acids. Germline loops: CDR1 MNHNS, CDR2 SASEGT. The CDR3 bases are TGTGCCAGCAGTGAAATGGGGGATCAGCCCCAGCATTTT. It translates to CASSEMGDQPQHF.

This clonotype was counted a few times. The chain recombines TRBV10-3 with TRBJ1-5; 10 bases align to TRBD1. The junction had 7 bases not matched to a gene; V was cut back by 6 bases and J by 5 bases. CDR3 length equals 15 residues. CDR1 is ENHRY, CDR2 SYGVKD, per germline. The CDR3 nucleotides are TGTGCCATCAGGGCGGACAGGGGGAGCGATCAGCCCCAGCATTTT. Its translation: CAIRADRGSDQPQHF.

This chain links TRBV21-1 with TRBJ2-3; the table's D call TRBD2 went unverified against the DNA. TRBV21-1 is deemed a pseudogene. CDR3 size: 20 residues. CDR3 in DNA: TGTGCCAGCAGCAAAAGGGGGACTAGCGGAAGTAGTGCTAGCACAGATACGCAGTATTTT. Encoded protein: CASSKRGTSGSSASTDTQYF.

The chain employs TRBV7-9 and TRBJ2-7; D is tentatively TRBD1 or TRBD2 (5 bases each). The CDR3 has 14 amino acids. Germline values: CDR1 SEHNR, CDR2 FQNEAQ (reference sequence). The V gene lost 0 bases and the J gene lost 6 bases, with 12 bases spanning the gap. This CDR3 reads CASSLAGTAGEQYF. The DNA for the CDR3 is TGTGCCAGCAGCTTAGCTGGGACGGCGGGCGAGCAGTACTTC.

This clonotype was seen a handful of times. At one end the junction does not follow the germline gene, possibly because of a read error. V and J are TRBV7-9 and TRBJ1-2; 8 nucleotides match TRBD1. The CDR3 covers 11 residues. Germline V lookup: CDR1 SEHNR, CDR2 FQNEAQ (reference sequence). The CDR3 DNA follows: TGTGCCAGCAGCGCAGGACAGGGAGTCCTCTTC. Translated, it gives CASSAGQGVLF.

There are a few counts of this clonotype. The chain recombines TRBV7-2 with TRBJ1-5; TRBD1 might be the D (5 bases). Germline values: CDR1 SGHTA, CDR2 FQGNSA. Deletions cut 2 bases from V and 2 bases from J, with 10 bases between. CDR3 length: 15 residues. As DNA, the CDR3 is TGTGCCAGCAGCTTATGGGGGGGAGGCAATCAGCCCCAGCATTTT. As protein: CASSLWGGGNQPQHF. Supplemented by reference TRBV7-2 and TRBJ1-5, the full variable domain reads GAGVSQSPSNKVTEKGKDVELRCDPISGHTALYWYRQSLGQGLEFLIYFQGNSAPDKSGLPSDRFSAERTGGSVSTLTIQRTQQEDSAVYLCASSLWGGGNQPQHFGDGTRLSIL.

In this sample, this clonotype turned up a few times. CDR3 sequence: CASSAQGRTNYGYTF. As DNA, the CDR3 is TGTGCCAGTAGTGCCCAGGGGCGGACTAACTATGGCTACACCTTC. This sequence joins TRBV19 and TRBJ1-2; perhaps TRBD1 as D (6 bases). Trimming removed 5 bases from V and 0 bases from J, with 13 bases in between. The CDR3 is 15 amino acids. Germline CDR1 and CDR2: LNHDA and SQIVND (reference sequence).

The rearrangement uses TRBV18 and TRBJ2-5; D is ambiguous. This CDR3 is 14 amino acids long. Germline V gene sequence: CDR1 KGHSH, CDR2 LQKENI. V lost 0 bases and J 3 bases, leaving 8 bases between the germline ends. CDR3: CASSPPWDEETQYF. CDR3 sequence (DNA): TGTGCCAGCTCACCACCTTGGGATGAAGAGACCCAGTACTTC.

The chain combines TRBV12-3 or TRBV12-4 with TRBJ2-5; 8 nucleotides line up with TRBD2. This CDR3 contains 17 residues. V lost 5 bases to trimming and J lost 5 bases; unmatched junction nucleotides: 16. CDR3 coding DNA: TGTGCCAGCAGTCCGCCCAGGCGGACTAGCAAGATCGAGACCCAGTACTTC. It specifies CASSPPRRTSKIETQYF.

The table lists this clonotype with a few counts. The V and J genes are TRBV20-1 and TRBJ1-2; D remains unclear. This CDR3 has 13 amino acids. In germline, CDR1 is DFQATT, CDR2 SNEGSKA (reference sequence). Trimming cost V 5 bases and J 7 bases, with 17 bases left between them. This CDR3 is CSARPVGERGYTF. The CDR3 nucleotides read TGCAGTGCTCGACCCGTTGGTGAACGTGGCTACACCTTC.

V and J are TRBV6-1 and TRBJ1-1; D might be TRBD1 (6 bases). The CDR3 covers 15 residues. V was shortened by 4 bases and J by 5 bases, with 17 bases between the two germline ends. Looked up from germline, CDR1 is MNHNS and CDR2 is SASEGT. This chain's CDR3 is CASSGPHRAGTEAFF. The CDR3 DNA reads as TGTGCCAGCAGTGGACCCCACAGGGCCGGGACTGAAGCTTTCTTT.

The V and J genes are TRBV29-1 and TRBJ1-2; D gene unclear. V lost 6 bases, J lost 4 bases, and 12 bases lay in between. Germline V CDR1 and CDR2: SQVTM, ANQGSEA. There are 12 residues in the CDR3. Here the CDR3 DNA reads TGCAGCGTATACGGGATGGCCTATGGCTACACCTTC. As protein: CSVYGMAYGYTF.

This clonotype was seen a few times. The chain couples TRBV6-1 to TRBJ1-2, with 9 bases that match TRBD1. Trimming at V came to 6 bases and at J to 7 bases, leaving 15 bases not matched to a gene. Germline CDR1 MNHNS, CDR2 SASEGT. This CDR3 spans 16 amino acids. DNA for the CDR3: TGTGCCAGCAGCTGGGGACAGGGTTCCTCGGCTCGTGGCTACACCTTC. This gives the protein CASSWGQGSSARGYTF.

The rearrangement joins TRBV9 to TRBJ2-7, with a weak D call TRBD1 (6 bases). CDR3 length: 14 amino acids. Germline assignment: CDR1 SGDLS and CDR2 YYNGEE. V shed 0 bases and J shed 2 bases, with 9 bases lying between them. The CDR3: CASSVAEGAYEQYF. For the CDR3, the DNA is TGTGCCAGCAGCGTAGCCGAGGGGGCCTACGAGCAGTACTTC.

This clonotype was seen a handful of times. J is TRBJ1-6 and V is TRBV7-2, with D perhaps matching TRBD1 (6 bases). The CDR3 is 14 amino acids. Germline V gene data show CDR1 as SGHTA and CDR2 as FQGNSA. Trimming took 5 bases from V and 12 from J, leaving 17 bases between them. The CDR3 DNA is TGTGCCAGCAGCCCAACTTGGACAGCCAGACCCCTCCACTTT. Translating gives CASSPTWTARPLHF. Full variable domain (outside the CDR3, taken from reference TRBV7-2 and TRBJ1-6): GAGVSQSPSNKVTEKGKDVELRCDPISGHTALYWYRQSLGQGLEFLIYFQGNSAPDKSGLPSDRFSAERTGGSVSTLTIQRTQQEDSAVYLCASSPTWTARPLHFGNGTRLTVT.

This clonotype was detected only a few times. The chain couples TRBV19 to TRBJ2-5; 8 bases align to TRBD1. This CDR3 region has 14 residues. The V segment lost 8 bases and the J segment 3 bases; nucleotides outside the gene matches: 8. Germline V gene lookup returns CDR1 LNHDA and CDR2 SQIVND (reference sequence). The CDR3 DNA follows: TGTGCCAGTGCCTCCGGGACAGGCAAAGAGACCCAGTACTTC. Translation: CASASGTGKETQYF.

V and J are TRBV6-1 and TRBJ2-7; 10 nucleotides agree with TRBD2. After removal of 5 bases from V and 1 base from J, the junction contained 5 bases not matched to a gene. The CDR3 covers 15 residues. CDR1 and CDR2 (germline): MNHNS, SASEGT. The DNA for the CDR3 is TGTGCCAGCAGTACCAGACTAGCGGGTTCCTACGAGCAGTACTTC. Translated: CASSTRLAGSYEQYF.

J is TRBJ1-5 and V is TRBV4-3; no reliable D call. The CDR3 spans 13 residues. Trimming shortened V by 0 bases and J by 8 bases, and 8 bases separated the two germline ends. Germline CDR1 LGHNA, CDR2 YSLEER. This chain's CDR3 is CASSQDQVKPQHF. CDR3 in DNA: TGCGCCAGCAGCCAAGATCAGGTCAAGCCCCAGCATTTT.

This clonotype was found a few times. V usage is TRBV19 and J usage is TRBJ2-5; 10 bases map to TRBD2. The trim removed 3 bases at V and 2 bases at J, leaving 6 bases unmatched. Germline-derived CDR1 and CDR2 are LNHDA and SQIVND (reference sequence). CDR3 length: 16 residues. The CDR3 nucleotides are TGTGCCAGTAGTATTTCTAGCGGGGGTTTTCAAGAGACCCAGTACTTC. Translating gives CASSISSGGFQETQYF.

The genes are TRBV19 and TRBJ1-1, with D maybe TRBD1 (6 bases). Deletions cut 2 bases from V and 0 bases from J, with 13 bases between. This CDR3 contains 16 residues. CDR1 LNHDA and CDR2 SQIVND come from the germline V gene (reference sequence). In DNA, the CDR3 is TGTGCCAGTAGTATACCGGGGGCCCGTATGAACACTGAAGCTTTCTTT. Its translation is CASSIPGARMNTEAFF.

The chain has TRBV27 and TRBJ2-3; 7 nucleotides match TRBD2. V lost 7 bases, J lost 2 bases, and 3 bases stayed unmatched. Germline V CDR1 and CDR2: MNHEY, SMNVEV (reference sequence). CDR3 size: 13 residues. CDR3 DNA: TGTGCCAGCACTCTAGCGGCCACAGATACGCAGTATTTT. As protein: CASTLAATDTQYF.

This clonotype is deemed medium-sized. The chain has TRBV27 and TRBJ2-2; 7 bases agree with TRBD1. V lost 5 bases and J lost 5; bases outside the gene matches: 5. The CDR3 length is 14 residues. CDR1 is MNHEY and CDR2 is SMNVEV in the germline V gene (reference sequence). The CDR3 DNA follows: TGTGCCAGCAGTATCACACAGGGGACCGGGGAGCTGTTTTTT. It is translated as CASSITQGTGELFF.

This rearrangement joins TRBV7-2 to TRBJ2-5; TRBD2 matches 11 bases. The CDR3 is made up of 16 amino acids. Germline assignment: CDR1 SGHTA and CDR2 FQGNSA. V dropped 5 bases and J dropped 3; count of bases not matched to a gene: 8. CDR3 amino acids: CASSRGSGGVEETQYF. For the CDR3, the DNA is TGTGCCAGCAGCCGCGGTAGCGGGGGGGTGGAAGAGACCCAGTACTTC.

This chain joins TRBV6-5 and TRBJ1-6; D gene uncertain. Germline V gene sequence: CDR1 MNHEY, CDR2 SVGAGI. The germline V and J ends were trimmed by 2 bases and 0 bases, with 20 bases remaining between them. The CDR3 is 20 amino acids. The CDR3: CASSYRLPGGFSSYNSPLHF. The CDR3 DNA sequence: TGTGCCAGCAGTTACCGGTTGCCAGGCGGATTTAGCTCCTATAATTCACCCCTCCACTTT.

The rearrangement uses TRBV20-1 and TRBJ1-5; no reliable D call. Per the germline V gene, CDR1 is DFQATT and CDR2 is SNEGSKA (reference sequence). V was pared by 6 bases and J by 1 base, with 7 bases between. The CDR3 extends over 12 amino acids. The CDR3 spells CSAGPSNQPQHF. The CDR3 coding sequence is TGCAGTGCCGGTCCCAGCAATCAGCCCCAGCATTTT.

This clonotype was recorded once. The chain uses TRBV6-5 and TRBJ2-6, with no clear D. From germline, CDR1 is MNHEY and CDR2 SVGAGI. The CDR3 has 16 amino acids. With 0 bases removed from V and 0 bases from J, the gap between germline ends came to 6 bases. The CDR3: CASSYSLGSGANVLTF. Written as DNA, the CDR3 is TGTGCCAGCAGTTACTCGTTAGGCTCTGGGGCCAACGTCCTGACTTTC.

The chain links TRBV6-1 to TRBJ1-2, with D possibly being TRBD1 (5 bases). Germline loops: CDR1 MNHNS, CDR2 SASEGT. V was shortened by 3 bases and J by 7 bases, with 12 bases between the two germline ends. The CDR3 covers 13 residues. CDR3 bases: TGTGCCAGCAGTGAGGACATGGATAGTGGCTACACCTTC. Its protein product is CASSEDMDSGYTF.